This TCR beta chain appears in the sequencing data of a study of cytomegalovirus exposure and HLA in healthy donors. The wider study: As an earlier analysis found, around 190 million T cells yielded some 120 million unique TCR beta sequences.

Regarding the study as a whole: Most TCR sequences were uncommon, yet certain public TCRs appeared in many donors. For cytomegalovirus status, the classifier reportedly gave diagnoses with high specificity and sensitivity. V segments that were indistinguishable, TRBV6-2 and TRBV6-3 among them, were omitted from analysis.

The PCR made use of 60 Vbeta and 13 Jbeta primers. The table came from immunoSEQ multiplex PCR; TCRdb's copy has only in-frame clones and leaves some out. In the table there are about 140,000 clones, just under 85% of which are singletons. CDR1 is SNHLY and CDR2 is FYNNEI in the germline V gene. The CDR3 has 12 amino acids. V dropped 8 bases and J dropped 2 bases, with 8 bases sitting between them. Concerning this clone: Its antigen is not known.

This TCR derives from a man aged 35 to 55 in good health and CMV-seropositive. The chain combines TRBV2 with TRBJ2-3; perhaps TRBD2 as D (6 bases). Sequences were obtained from PBMCs. This CDR3 reads CASAGTTDTQYF. CDR3 nucleotide sequence: TGTGCCAGCGCGGGAACCACAGATACGCAGTATTTT.